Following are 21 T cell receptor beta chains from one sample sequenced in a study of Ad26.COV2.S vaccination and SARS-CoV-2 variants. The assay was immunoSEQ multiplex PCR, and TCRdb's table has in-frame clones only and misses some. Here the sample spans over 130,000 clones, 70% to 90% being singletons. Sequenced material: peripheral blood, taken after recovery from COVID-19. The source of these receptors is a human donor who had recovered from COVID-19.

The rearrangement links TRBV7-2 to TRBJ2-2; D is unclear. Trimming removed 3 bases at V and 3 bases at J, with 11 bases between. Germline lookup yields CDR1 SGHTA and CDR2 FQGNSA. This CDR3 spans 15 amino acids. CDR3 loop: CASSLGSRYTGELFF. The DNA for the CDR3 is TGTGCCAGCAGCTTGGGGTCTCGGTACACCGGGGAGCTGTTTTTT. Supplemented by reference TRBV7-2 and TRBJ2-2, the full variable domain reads GAGVSQSPSNKVTEKGKDVELRCDPISGHTALYWYRQSLGQGLEFLIYFQGNSAPDKSGLPSDRFSAERTGGSVSTLTIQRTQQEDSAVYLCASSLGSRYTGELFFGEGSRLTVL.

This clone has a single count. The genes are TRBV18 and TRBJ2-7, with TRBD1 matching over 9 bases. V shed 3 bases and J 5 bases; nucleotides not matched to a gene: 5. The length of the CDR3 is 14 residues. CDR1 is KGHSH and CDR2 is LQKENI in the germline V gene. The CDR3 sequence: CASSPLDRGNEQYF. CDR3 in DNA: TGTGCCAGCTCACCCCTTGACAGGGGGAACGAGCAGTACTTC.

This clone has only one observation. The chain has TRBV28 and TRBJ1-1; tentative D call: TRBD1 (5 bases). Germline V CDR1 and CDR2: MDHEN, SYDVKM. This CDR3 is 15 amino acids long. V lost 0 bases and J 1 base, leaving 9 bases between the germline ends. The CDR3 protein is CASSLWGTENTEAFF. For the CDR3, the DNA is TGTGCCAGCAGTTTATGGGGGACTGAGAACACTGAAGCTTTCTTT.

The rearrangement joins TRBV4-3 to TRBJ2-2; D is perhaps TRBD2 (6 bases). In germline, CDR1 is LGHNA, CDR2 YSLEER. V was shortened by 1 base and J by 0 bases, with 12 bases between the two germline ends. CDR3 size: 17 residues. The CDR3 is CASSQAGEVANTGELFF. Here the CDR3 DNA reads TGCGCCAGCAGCCAAGCCGGGGAGGTAGCGAACACCGGGGAGCTGTTTTTT.

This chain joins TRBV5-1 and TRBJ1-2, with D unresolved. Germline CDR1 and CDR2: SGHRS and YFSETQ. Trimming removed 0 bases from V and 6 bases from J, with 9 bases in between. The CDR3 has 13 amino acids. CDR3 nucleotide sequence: TGCGCCAGCAGCTTGGGTTCGTGGGATGGCTACACCTTC. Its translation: CASSLGSWDGYTF. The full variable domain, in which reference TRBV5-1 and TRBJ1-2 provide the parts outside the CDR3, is KAGVTQTPRYLIKTRGQQVTLSCSPISGHRSVSWYQQTPGQGLQFLFEYFSETQRNKGNFPGRFSGRQFSNSRSEMNVSTLELGDSALYLCASSLGSWDGYTFGSGTRLTVV.

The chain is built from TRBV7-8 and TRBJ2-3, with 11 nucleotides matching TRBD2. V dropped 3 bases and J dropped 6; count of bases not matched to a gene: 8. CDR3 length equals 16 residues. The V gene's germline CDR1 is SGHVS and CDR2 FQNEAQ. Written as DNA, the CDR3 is TGTGCCAGCAGCTTGAGTAGCGGGGGGGCTCAGGATACGCAGTATTTT. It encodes CASSLSSGGAQDTQYF.

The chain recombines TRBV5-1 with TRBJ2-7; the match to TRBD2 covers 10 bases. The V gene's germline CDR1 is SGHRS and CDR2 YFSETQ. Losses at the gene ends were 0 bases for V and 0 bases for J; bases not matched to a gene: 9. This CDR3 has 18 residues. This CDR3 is CASSLVAGGVRSSYEQYF. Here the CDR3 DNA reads TGCGCCAGCAGCTTGGTAGCGGGGGGCGTGAGGAGCTCCTACGAGCAGTACTTC.

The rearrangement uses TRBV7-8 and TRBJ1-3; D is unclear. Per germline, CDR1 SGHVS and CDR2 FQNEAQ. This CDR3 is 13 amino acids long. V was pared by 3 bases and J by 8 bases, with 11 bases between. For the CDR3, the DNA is TGTGCCAGCAGCTTGGACCCCGGCGACACCATATATTTT. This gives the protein CASSLDPGDTIYF.

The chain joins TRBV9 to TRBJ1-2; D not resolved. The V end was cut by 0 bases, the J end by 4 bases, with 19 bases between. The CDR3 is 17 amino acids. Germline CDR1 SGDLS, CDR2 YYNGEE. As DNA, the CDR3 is TGTGCCAGCAGCGTAGGTTGGTATGAGGAACAGTCCTATGGCTACACCTTC. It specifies CASSVGWYEEQSYGYTF.

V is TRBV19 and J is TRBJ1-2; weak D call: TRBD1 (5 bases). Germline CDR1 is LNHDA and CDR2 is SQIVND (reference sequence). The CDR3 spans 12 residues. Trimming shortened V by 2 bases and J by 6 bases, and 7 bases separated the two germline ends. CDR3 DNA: TGTGCCAGTAGTATATTCAGGGATGGCTACACCTTC. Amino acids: CASSIFRDGYTF.

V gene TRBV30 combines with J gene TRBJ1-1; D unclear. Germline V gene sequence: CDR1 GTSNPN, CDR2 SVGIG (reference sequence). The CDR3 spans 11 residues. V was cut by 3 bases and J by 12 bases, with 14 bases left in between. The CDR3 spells CAWRTAKKTFF. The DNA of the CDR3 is TGTGCCTGGAGGACGGCAAAGAAGACTTTCTTT. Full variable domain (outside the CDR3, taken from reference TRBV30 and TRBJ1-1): SQTIHQWPATLVQPVGSPLSLECTVEGTSNPNLYWYRQAAGRGLQLLFYSVGIGQISSEVPQNLSASRPQDRQFILSSKKLLLSDSGFYLCAWRTAKKTFFGQGTRLTVV.

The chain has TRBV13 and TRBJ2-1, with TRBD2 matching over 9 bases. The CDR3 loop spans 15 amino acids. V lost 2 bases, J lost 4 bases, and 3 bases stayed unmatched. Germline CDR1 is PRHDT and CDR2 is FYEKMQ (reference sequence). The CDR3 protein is CASSLSAGGYNEQFF. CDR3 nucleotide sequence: TGTGCCAGCAGCTTATCGGCGGGGGGGTACAATGAGCAGTTCTTC.

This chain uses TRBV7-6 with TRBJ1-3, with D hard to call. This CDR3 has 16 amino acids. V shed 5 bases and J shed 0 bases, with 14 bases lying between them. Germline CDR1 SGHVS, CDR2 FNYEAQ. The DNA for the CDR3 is TGTGCCAGCAGCCTCTCAGCCGCAGGCTCTGGAAACACCATATATTTT. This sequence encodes CASSLSAAGSGNTIYF.

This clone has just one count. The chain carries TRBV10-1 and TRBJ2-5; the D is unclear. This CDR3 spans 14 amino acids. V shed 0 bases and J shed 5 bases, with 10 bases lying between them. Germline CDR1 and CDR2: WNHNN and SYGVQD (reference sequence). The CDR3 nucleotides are TGCGCCAGCAGTGAGTCGATCACCGGGGAGACCCAGTACTTC. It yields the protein CASSESITGETQYF.

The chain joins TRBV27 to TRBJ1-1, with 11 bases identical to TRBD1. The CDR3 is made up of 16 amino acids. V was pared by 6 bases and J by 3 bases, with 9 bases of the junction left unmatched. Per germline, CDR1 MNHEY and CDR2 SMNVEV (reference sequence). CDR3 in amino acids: CASSSGTGGLDTEAFF. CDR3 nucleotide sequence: TGTGCCAGCAGCTCCGGGACAGGGGGATTGGACACTGAAGCTTTCTTT.

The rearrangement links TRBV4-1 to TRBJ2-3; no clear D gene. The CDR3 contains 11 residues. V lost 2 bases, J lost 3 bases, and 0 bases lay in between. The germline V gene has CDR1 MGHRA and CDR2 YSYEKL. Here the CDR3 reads CASSQTDTQYF. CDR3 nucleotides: TGCGCCAGCAGCCAAACAGATACGCAGTATTTT.

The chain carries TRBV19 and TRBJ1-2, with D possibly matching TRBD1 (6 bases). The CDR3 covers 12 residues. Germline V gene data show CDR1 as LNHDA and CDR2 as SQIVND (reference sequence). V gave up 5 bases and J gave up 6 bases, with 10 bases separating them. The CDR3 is CASSVGGNGYTF. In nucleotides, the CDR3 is TGTGCCAGTAGTGTCGGGGGCAATGGCTACACCTTC. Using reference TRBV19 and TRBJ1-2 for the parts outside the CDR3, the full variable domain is DGGITQSPKYLFRKEGQNVTLSCEQNLNHDAMYWYRQDPGQGLRLIYYSQIVNDFQKGDIAEGYSVSREKKESFPLTVTSAQKNPTAFYLCASSVGGNGYTFGSGTRLTVV.

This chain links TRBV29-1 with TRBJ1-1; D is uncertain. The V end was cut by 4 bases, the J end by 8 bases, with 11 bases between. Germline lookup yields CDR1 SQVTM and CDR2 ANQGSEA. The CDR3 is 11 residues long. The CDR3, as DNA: TGCAGCGTTGTGTCAGTCTCGGAAGCTTTCTTT. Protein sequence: CSVVSVSEAFF.

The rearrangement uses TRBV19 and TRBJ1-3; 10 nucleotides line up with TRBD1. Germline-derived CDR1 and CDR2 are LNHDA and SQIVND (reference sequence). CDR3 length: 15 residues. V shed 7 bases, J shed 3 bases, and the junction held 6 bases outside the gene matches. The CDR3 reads CASIRQGAHGNTIYF. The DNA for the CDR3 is TGTGCCAGTATCCGACAGGGGGCACATGGAAACACCATATATTTT.

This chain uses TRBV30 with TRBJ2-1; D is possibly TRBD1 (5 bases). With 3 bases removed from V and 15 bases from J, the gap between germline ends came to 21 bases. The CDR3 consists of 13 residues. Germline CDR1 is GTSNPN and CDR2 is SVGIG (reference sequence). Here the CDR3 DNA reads TGTGCCTGGAGCAGTTTCAGGGTTTCGAATCTGTTCTTC. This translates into CAWSSFRVSNLFF.

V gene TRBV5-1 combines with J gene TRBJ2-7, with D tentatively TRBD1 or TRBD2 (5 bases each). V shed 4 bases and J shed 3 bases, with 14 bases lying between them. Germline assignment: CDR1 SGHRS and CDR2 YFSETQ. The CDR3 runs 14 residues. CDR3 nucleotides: TGCGCCAGCAGCCCTGGGGACCAGTTCTACGAGCAGTACTTC. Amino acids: CASSPGDQFYEQYF.